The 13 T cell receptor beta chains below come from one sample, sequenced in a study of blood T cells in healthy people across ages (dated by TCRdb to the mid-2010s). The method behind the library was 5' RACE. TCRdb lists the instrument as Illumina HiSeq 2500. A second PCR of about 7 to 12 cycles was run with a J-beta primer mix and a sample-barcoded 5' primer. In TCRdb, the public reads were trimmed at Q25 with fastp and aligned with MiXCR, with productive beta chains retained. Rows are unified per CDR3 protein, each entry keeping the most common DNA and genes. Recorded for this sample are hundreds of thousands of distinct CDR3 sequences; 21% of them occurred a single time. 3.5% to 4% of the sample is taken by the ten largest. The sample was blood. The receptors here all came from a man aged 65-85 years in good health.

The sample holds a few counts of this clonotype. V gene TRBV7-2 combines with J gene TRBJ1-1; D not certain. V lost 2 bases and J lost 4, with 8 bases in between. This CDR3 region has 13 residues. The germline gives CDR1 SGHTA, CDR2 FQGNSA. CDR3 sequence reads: CASSLMSPTEAFF. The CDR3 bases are TGTGCCAGCAGCTTAATGAGCCCCACTGAAGCTTTCTTT.

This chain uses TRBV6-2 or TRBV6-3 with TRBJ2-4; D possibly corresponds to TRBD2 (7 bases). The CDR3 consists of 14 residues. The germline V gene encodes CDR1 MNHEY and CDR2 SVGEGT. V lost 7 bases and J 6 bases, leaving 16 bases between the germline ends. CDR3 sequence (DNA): TGTGCCAGCAAGGGGGGAGGGACGGGAAACATTCAGTACTTC. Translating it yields CASKGGGTGNIQYF.

Here the CDR3 DNA reads TGTGCCAGCAGCCCGGGTCCCGAGCAGTACTTC. Its translation: CASSPGPEQYF. The chain is built from TRBV11-2 and TRBJ2-7; D is unresolved. V was shortened by 5 bases and J by 6 bases, with 8 bases between the two germline ends. CDR3 length: 11 amino acids. Germline values: CDR1 SGHAT, CDR2 FQNNGV. The full variable domain, its missing parts supplied by reference TRBV11-2 and TRBJ2-7, is EAGVAQSPRYKIIEKRQSVAFWCNPISGHATLYWYQQILGQGPKLLIQFQNNGVVDDSQLPKDRFSAERLKGVDSTLKIQPAKLEDSAVYLCASSPGPEQYFGPGTRLTVT.

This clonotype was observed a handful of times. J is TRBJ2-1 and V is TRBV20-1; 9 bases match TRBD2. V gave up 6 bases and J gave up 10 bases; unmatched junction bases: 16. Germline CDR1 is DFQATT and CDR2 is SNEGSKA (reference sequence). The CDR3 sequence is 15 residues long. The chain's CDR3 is CSAQRGGRVPGEQFF. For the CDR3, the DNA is TGCAGTGCCCAAAGGGGCGGGAGGGTTCCTGGAGAGCAGTTCTTC.

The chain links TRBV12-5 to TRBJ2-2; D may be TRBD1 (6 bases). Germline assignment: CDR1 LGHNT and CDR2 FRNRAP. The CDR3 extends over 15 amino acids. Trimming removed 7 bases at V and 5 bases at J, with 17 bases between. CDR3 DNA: TGTGCTAGTGAATCCGGGACACCGCGAACCGGGGAGCTGTTTTTT. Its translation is CASESGTPRTGELFF.

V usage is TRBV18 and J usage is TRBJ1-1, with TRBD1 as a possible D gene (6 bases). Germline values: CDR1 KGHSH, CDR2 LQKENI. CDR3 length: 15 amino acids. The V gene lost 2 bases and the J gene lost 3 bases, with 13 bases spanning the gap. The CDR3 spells CASSPIAGADTEAFF. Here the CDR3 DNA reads TGTGCCAGCTCACCAATCGCAGGGGCTGACACTGAAGCTTTCTTT.

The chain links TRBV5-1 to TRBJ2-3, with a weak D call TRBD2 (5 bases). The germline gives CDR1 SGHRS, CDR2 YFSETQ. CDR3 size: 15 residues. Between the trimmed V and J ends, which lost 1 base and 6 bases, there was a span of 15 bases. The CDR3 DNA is TGCGCCAGCAGCTTGAGAAGCGGCTCTGGGGATACGCAGTATTTT. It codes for CASSLRSGSGDTQYF.

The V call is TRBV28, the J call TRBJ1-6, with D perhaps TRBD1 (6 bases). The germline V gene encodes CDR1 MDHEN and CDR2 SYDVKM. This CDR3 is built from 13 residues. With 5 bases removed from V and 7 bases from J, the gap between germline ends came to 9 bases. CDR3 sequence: CASSPGDNSPLHF. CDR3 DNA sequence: TGTGCCAGCAGTCCAGGGGACAATTCACCCCTCCACTTT. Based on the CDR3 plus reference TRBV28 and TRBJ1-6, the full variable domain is DVKVTQSSRYLVKRTGEKVFLECVQDMDHENMFWYRQDPGLGLRLIYFSYDVKMKEKGDIPEGYSVSREKKERFSLILESASTNQTSMYLCASSPGDNSPLHFGNGTRLTVT.

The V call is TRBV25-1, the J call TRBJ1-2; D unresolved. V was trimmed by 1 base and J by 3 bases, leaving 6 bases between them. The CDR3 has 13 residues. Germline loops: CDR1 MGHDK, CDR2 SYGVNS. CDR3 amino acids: CASSELGDYGYTF. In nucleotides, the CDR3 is TGTGCCAGCAGTGAATTGGGCGACTATGGCTACACCTTC.

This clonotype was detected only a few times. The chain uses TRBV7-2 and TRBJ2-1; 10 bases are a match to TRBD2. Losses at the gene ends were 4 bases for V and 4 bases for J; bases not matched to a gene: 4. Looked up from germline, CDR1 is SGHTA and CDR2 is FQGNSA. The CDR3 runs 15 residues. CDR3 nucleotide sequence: TGTGCCAGCAGCTCCGGGACTAGCGAATACAATGAGCAGTTCTTC. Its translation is CASSSGTSEYNEQFF.

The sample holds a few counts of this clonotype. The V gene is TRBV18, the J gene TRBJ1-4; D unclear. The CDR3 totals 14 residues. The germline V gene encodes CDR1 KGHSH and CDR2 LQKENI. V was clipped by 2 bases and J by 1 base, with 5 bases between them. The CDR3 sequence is CASSPTGTNEKLFF. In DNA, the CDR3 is TGTGCCAGCTCACCAACCGGAACTAATGAAAAACTGTTTTTT.

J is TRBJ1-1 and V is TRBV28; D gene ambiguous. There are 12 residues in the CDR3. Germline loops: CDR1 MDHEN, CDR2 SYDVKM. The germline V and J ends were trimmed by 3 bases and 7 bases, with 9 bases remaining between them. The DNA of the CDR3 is TGTGCCAGCAGTTTTATGAGGTATGAAGCTTTCTTT. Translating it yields CASSFMRYEAFF. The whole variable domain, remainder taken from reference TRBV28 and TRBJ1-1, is DVKVTQSSRYLVKRTGEKVFLECVQDMDHENMFWYRQDPGLGLRLIYFSYDVKMKEKGDIPEGYSVSREKKERFSLILESASTNQTSMYLCASSFMRYEAFFGQGTRLTVV.

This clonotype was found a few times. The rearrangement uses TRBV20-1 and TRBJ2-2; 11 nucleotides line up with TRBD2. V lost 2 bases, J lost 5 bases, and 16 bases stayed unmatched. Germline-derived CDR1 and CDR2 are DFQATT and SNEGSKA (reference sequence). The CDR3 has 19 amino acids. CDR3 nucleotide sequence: TGCAGTGCTAGATACTCCGGGACTAGCGGCCGATGGGCAACCGGGGAGCTGTTTTTT. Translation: CSARYSGTSGRWATGELFF.